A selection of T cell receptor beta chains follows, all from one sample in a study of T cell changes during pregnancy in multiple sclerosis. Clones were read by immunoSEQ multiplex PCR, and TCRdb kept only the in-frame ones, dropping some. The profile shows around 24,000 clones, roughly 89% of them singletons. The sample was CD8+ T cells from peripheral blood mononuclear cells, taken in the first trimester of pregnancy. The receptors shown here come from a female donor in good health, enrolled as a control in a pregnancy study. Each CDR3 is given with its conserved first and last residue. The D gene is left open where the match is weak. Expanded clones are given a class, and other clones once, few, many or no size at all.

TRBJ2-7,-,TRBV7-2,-,TGTGCCAGCAGCTCATCCGGACAGTACGAGCAGTACTTC,CASSSSGQYEQYF
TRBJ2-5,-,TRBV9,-,TGTGCCAGCAGCGTAGAAGACTCCGGGGAGACCCAGTACTTC,CASSVEDSGETQYF
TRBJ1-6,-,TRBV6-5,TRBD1,TGTGCCAGCAGTTGGGGGACAGGTGATTCACCCCTCCACTTT,CASSWGTGDSPLHF
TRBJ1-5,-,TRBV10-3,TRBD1,TGTGCCATCAGTTCGGGACAGGAGTATCAGCCCCAGCATTTT,CAISSGQEYQPQHF
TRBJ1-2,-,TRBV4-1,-,TGCGCCAGCAGCCAAGTATCGGGGTCTGGCTACACCTTC,CASSQVSGSGYTF
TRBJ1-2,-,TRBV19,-,TGTGCCAGTAGACCGACGGACACCTATAAGTACGGCTACACCTTC,CASRPTDTYKYGYTF
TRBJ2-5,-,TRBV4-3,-,TGCGCCAGCAGCCCTACTACAGGGGAGACCCAGTACTTC,CASSPTTGETQYF
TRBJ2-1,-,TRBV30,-,TGTGCAAGGAGGGGGGGCAATGAGCAGTTCTTC,CARRGGNEQFF
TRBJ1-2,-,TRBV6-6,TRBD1,TGTGCCAGCAGCCCCCTTGCAGGGGGATTAAGTGGCTACACCTTC,CASSPLAGGLSGYTF
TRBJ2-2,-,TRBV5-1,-,TGCGCCAGCAGCTTGGATGAGGCCACCGGGGAGCTGTTTTTT,CASSLDEATGELFF
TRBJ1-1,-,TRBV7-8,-,TGTGCCAGCAGCTTAGTTGGGCCTCGTCGGGATGTTTGGTTGAACACTGAAGCTTTCTTT,CASSLVGPRRDVWLNTEAFF
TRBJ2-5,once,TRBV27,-,TGTGCCAGCAGTGCAACAGGGGAGGTAGAGACCCAGTACTTC,CASSATGEVETQYF
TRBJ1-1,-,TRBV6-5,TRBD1,TGTGCCAGCAGTTACTCGAGGGACAGGGCCTCTGAAGCTTTCTTT,CASSYSRDRASEAFF
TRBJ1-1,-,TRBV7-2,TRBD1,TGTGCCAGCAGCTTAGGCCGGACAGGAGGTCTATGGGCTTTCTTT,CASSLGRTGGLWAFF
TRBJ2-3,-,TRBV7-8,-,TGTGCCAGCTTAGGGGTAGATACGCAGTATTTT,CASLGVDTQYF
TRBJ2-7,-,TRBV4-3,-,TGCGCCAGCAGCCCGCACACGACACAAACAACCTACGAGCAGTACTTC,CASSPHTTQTTYEQYF
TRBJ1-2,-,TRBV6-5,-,TGTGCCAGCAGTTACAAGGGTCCCGAGGGTGGCTACACCTTC,CASSYKGPEGGYTF
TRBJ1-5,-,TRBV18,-,TGTGCCAGCTCACCATGGCAGAACAATCAGCCCCAGCATTTT,CASSPWQNNQPQHF
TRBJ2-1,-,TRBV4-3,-,TGCGCCAGCAGCCCCCAGGGCTCTTACAATGAGCAGTTCTTC,CASSPQGSYNEQFF
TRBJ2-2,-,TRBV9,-,TGTGCCAGCAGCGTAGGAGGGATGGCCGGGGAGCTGTTTTTT,CASSVGGMAGELFF
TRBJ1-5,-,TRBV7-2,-,TGTGCCAGCAGCTCCATGGGCCTACTGGGGCCCCAGCATTTT,CASSSMGLLGPQHF
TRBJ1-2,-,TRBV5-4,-,TGTGCCAGCAGCTTTGGGAGGCAGTCCTTCTTC,CASSFGRQSFF
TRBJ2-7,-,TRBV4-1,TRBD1,TGCGCCAGCAGCCCGGGACAGGCCCGTTCCGGCGAGCAGTACTTC,CASSPGQARSGEQYF
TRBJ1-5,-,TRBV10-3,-,TGTGCCATCAGCACAGGGAAGAATCAGCCCCAGCATTTT,CAISTGKNQPQHF
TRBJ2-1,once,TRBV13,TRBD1,TGTGCCAGCAGCTTCCGGGACAGGGCCAATGAGCAGTTCTTC,CASSFRDRANEQFF
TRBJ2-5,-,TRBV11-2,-,TGTGCCAGCAGCTTGGGGCATGGAGTCCAAGAGACCCAGTACTTC,CASSLGHGVQETQYF
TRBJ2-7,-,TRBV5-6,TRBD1,TGTGCCAGCAGCTGGGGGACAGGGGACATGTACTTC,CASSWGTGDMYF
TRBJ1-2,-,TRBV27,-,TGTGCCAGCAGTTATTCCACAGGGAACTACTATGGCTACACCTTC,CASSYSTGNYYGYTF
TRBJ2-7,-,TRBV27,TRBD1,TGTGCCAGCAGCCTGGGACAGGGTGGCTACGAGCAGTACTTC,CASSLGQGGYEQYF
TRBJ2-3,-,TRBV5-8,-,TGTGCCAGCAGCTTGATCCGGGGGACAGATACGCAGTATTTT,CASSLIRGTDTQYF
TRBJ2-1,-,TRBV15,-,TGTGCCACCCGGGTATCCTCTTCGCCGTACAATGAGCAGTTCTTC,CATRVSSSPYNEQFF
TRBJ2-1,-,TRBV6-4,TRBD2,TGTGCCAGCAGCAAGACTAGCGGGGAAAGAGATGAGCAGTTCTTC,CASSKTSGERDEQFF
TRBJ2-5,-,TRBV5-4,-,TGCGCCAGCAGCCAAGTCGGCGGGGTGGAGACCCAGTACTTC,CASSQVGGVETQYF
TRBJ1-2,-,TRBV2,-,TGTGCCACCTTTGCGGGTGGCTACACCTTC,CATFAGGYTF
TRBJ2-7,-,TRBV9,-,TGTGCCAGCAGCGGGCGGACTAACGAGCAGTACTTC,CASSGRTNEQYF
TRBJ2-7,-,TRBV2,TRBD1,TGTGCCAGCAGTAGTCCCCAATACGACAGGGTCGACATCTACGAGCAGTACTTC,CASSSPQYDRVDIYEQYF
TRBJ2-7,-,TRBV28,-,TGTGCCAGCATCCCCCCTACAGGCAGATCCTACGAGCAGTACTTC,CASIPPTGRSYEQYF
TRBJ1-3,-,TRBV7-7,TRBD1,TGTGCTAGCAGCTTAGAACCTGGGACAGGCCCCACAAACACCATATATTTT,CASSLEPGTGPTNTIYF
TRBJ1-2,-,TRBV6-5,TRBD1,TGTGCCAGCAGTCCAGGACAGGGAGGTAACGGCTACACCTTC,CASSPGQGGNGYTF
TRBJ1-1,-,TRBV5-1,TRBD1,TGCGCCAGCAGCTGGGGGACAGGGGGTGCCGAAGCTTTCTTT,CASSWGTGGAEAFF
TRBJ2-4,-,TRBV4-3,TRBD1,TGCGCCAGCAGCCAAGAAACTCCCTGGACAGGGACCAAAAACATTCAGTACTTC,CASSQETPWTGTKNIQYF
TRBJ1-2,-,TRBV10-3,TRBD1,TGTGCCATCAGTGAGTCGAACACAGGGGTACATGGCTACACCTTC,CAISESNTGVHGYTF
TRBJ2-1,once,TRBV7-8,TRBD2,TGTGCCAGCAGCTTAGGTCTTGCCCTAGCGGGGGGTCGTAATGAGCAGTTCTTC,CASSLGLALAGGRNEQFF
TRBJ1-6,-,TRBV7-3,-,TGTGCCAGCAGCTTGGAGGGGTATTCACCCCTCCACTTT,CASSLEGYSPLHF
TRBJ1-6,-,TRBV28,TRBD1,TGTGCCAGCAGTGGACCGGGACAGGGCGATAATTCACCCCTCCACTTT,CASSGPGQGDNSPLHF
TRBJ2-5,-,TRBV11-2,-,TGTGCCAGCAGCTTCTCAGGGGGAGGAGAGACCCAGTACTTC,CASSFSGGGETQYF
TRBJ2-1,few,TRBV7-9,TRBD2,TGTGCCAGCAGCTTTACTAGCGGGGACCCCAATGAGCAGTTCTTC,CASSFTSGDPNEQFF
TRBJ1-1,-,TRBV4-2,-,TGTGCCAGCAGCCAAGGGCCCACTGAAGCTTTCTTT,CASSQGPTEAFF
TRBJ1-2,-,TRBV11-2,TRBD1,TGTGCCAGCAGCGTAGGGACAGAGGGAATGTATGGCTACACCTTC,CASSVGTEGMYGYTF
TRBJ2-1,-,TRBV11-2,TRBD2,TGTGCCAGCAGCCGACCTAGCGGGGGGGCGGATGAGCAGTTCTTC,CASSRPSGGADEQFF
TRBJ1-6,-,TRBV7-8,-,TGTGCCAGCAGCTTAGACGAGGCTTATAATTCACCCCTCCACTTT,CASSLDEAYNSPLHF
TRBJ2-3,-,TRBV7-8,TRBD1,TGTGCCAGCAGCCAGACAGGGGGCGGGCCAGATACGCAGTATTTT,CASSQTGGGPDTQYF
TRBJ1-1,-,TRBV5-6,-,TGTGCCAGCAGCTTGGCCACGGGGGGGTTGGCCACTGAAGCTTTCTTT,CASSLATGGLATEAFF
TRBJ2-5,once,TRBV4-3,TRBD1,TGCGCCAGCAGCCCAAGGACAGGGGTAAGAGAGACCCAGTACTTC,CASSPRTGVRETQYF
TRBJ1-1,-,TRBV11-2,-,TGTGCCAGCAGCTTCTCAGGGCGGAACACTGAAGCTTTCTTT,CASSFSGRNTEAFF